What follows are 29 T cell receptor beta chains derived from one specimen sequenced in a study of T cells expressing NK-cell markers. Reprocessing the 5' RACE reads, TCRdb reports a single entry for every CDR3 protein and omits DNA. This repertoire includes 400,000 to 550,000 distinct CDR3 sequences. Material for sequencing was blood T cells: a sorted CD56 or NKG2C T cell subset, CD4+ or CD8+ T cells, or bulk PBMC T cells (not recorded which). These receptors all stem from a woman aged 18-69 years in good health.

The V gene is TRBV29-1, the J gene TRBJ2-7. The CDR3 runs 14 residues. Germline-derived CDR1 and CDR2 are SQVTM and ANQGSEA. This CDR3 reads CSVVYLFPSYEQYF.

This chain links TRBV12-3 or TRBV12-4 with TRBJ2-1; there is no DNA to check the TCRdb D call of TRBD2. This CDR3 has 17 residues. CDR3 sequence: CASSLFGAEHFGVEQFF.

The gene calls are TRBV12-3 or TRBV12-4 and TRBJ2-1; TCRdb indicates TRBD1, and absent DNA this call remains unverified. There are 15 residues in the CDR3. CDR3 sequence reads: CASSFRAWGYNEQFF.

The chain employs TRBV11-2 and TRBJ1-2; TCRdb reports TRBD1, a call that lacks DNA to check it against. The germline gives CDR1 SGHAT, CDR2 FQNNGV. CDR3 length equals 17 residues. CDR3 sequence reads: CASSLVLGITGESGYTF.

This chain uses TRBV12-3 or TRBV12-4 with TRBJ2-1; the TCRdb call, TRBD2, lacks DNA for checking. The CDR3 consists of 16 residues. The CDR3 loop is CASRSLGAGSYNEQFF.

CDR3 residues: CASSPPGQGGNGEQYF. V gene TRBV28 combines with J gene TRBJ2-7; TCRdb indicates TRBD1, and absent DNA this call remains unverified. CDR1 is MDHEN, CDR2 SYDVKM, per germline. The CDR3 length is 16 residues.

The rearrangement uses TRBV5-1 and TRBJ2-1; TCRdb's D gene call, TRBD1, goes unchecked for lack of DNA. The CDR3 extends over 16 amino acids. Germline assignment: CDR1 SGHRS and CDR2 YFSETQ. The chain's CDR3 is CASRPVGQGTYNEQFF.

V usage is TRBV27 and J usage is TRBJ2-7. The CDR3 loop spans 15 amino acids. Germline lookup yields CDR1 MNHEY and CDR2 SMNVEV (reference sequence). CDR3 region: CASSFSDSLGYEQYF.

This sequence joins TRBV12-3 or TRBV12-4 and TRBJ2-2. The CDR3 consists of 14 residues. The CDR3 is CASSYGLRGGELFF.

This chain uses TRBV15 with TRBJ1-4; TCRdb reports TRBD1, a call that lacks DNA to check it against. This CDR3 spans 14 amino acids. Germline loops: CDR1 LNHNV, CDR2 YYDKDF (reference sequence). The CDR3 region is CATRKGGSNEKLFF.

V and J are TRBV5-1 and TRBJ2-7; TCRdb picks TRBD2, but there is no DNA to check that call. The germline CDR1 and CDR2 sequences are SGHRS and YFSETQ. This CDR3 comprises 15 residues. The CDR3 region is CASSPPGGREGEQYF. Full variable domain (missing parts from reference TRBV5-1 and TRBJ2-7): KAGVTQTPRYLIKTRGQQVTLSCSPISGHRSVSWYQQTPGQGLQFLFEYFSETQRNKGNFPGRFSGRQFSNSRSEMNVSTLELGDSALYLCASSPPGGREGEQYFGPGTRLTVT.

The chain's CDR3 is CASSLETGNQPQHF. This chain connects TRBV12-3 or TRBV12-4 to TRBJ1-5; the D gene TCRdb calls, TRBD1, cannot be checked with no DNA. This CDR3 spans 14 amino acids.

CDR3 amino acids: CASSSPKWDNEQFF. The rearrangement joins TRBV12-3 or TRBV12-4 to TRBJ2-1; TCRdb returns TRBD1, unconfirmable since there is no DNA. This CDR3 has 14 residues.

The CDR3 sequence is CASSKSPGTANTGELFF. This chain joins TRBV12-3 or TRBV12-4 and TRBJ2-2; TCRdb calls TRBD1, which cannot be checked without DNA. CDR3 length: 17 residues.

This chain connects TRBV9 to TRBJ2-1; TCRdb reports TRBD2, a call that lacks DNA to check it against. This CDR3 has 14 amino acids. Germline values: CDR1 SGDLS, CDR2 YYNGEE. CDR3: CASSNPGLYNEQFF.

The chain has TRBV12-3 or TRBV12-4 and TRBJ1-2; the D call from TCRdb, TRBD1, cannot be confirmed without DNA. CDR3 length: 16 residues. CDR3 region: CASFFGPVSFNYGYTF.

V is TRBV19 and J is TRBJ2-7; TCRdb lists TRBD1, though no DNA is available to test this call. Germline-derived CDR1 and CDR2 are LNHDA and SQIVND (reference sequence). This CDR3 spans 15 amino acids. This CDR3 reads CASSIGGGGPYEQYF. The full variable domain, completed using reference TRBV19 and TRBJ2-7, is DGGITQSPKYLFRKEGQNVTLSCEQNLNHDAMYWYRQDPGQGLRLIYYSQIVNDFQKGDIAEGYSVSREKKESFPLTVTSAQKNPTAFYLCASSIGGGGPYEQYFGPGTRLTVT.

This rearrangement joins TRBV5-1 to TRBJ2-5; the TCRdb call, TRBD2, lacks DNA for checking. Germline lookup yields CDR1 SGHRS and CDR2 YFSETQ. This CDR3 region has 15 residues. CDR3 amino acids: CASSLAGDVPETQYF.

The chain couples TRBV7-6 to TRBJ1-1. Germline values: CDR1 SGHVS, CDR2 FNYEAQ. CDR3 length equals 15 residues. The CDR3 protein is CASSRNQARNTEAFF.

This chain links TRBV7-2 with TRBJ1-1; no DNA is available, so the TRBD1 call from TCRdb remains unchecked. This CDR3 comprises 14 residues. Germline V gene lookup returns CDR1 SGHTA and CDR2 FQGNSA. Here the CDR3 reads CASSLEVGRWMGDF.

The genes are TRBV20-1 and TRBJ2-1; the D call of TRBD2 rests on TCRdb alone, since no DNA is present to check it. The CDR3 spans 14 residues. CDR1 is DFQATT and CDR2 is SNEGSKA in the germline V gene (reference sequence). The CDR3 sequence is CSASRTSGSDEQFF.

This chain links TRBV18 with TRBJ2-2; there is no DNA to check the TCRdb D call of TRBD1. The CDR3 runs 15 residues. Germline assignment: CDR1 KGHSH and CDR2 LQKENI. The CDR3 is CASPQGVLNTGELFF.

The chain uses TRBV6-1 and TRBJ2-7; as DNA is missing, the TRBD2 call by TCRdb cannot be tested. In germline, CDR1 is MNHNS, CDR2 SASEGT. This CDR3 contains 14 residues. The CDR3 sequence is CASSEILAAYEQYF.

Here the CDR3 reads CASSLGPSNPSYNEQFF. The chain carries TRBV7-9 and TRBJ2-1; TCRdb's D call of TRBD2 is untestable without DNA. Germline CDR1 reads SEHNR; CDR2 reads FQNEAQ (reference sequence). The CDR3 contains 17 residues. Together with reference TRBV7-9 and TRBJ2-1, the CDR3 gives the full variable domain: DTGVSQNPRHKITKRGQNVTFRCDPISEHNRLYWYRQTLGQGPEFLTYFQNEAQLEKSRLLSDRFSAERPKGSFSTLEIQRTEQGDSAMYLCASSLGPSNPSYNEQFFGPGTRLTVL.

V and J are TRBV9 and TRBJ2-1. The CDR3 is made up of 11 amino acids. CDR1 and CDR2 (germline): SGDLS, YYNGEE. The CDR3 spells CASSPGYDQFF.

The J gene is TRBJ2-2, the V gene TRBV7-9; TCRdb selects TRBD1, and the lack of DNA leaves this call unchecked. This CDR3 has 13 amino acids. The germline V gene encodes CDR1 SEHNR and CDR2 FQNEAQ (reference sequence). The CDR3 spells CASSTGAPGELFF.

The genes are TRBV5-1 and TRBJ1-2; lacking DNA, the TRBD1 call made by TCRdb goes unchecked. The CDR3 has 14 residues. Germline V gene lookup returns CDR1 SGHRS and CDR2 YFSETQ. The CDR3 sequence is CASSLDQGGYGYTF.

The chain's CDR3 is CSAWTSGDTDTQYF. This rearrangement joins TRBV20-1 to TRBJ2-3; TCRdb returns TRBD2, unconfirmable since there is no DNA. The CDR3 length is 14 residues. Germline V lookup: CDR1 DFQATT, CDR2 SNEGSKA (reference sequence).

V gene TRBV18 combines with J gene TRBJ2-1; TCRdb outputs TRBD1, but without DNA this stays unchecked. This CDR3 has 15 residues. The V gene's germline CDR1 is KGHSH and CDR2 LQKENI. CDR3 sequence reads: CASSPEGENYNEQFF.